This is a list of T cell receptor beta chains from one sample in a study of T cells in Graves' hyperthyroidism and ophthalmopathy. Using its own MiXCR run on the multiplex PCR reads, TCRdb lists one record per CDR3 protein. The top ten clones hold more than 6% of a sample with around 600,000 distinct CDR3 sequences, 12% to 15% of them seen once. What was sequenced was blood. The receptors come from a woman between 18 and 30 years old with Graves' ophthalmopathy. Both conserved end residues are part of each CDR3. The D gene is left open where the match is weak.

D: -; J: TRBJ2-7; V: TRBV29-1; CDR3: CSVEGGRLYEQYF
D: TRBD1; J: TRBJ1-1; V: TRBV2; CDR3: CASRPGTASGTEAFF
D: TRBD1; J: TRBJ1-2; V: TRBV12-3/TRBV12-4; CDR3: CASRTRGPWGYTF
D: -; J: TRBJ2-7; V: TRBV6-5; CDR3: CASSYSLSNSYEQYF
D: TRBD2; J: TRBJ2-7; V: TRBV12-3/TRBV12-4; CDR3: CASSHTSGRTYEQYF
D: TRBD2; J: TRBJ2-2; V: TRBV4-2; CDR3: CASSQEGLGLAGAGELFF
D: -; J: TRBJ2-1; V: TRBV7-9; CDR3: CASSNEQFF
D: TRBD2; J: TRBJ2-3; V: TRBV12-3/TRBV12-4; CDR3: CASSTTPGLAGFSTDTQYF
D: -; J: TRBJ1-3; V: TRBV4-1; CDR3: CASSQDPPGNTIYF
D: TRBD2; J: TRBJ2-3; V: TRBV29-1; CDR3: CSGRPKLAGESTDTQYF
D: TRBD1; J: TRBJ1-5; V: TRBV10-1; CDR3: CASRLLRDRDSNQPQHF
D: TRBD2; J: TRBJ2-1; V: TRBV7-9; CDR3: CASSLAGALFNEQFF
D: -; J: TRBJ2-3; V: TRBV20-1; CDR3: CSARRTRGTDTQYF
D: TRBD2; J: TRBJ2-3; V: TRBV9; CDR3: CASSVLVGLAGADTQYF
D: TRBD2; J: TRBJ2-7; V: TRBV7-2; CDR3: CASRLSPSGYEQYF
D: -; J: TRBJ2-3; V: TRBV19; CDR3: CASSTTLTNPTDTQYF
D: -; J: TRBJ1-1; V: TRBV5-5; CDR3: CASRMVNTEAFF
D: TRBD2; J: TRBJ2-3; V: TRBV6-1; CDR3: CASSSQIRDYLDTQYF
D: TRBD1; J: TRBJ1-5; V: TRBV20-1; CDR3: CSAVHRDRGNSNQPQHF
D: TRBD1; J: TRBJ2-7; V: TRBV9; CDR3: CASSPTELTGYYEQYF
D: TRBD2; J: TRBJ2-3; V: TRBV27; CDR3: CASTESGTSGPSTDTQYF
D: -; J: TRBJ1-4; V: TRBV7-9; CDR3: CASSLTRGSEKLFF
D: -; J: TRBJ1-1; V: TRBV6-4; CDR3: CASSEVVGGWTEAFF
D: TRBD1; J: TRBJ2-5; V: TRBV10-3; CDR3: CAISVNRGETQYF
D: TRBD2; J: TRBJ2-1; V: TRBV7-9; CDR3: CASSPRGSGGEYNEQFF
D: -; J: TRBJ1-1; V: TRBV19; CDR3: CASRGPGTEAFF
D: TRBD1; J: TRBJ2-1; V: TRBV9; CDR3: CASSARKGTGSSSYNEQFF
D: -; J: TRBJ1-2; V: TRBV5-1; CDR3: CASSPVPGTGLGGYTF
D: -; J: TRBJ2-3; V: TRBV10-3; CDR3: CAISESGYTDTQYF
D: -; J: TRBJ1-3; V: TRBV4-1; CDR3: CASSQGTSSGNTIYF
D: TRBD2; J: TRBJ2-3; V: TRBV12-3/TRBV12-4; CDR3: CASSPPGGRAVDTQYF
D: TRBD2; J: TRBJ2-1; V: TRBV10-3; CDR3: CAISELGTRANEQFF
D: TRBD2; J: TRBJ2-1; V: TRBV3-1; CDR3: CASSPGTSGTLYNEQFF
D: -; J: TRBJ2-1; V: TRBV27; CDR3: CASSPEGQYNEQFF
D: TRBD2; J: TRBJ2-5; V: TRBV30; CDR3: CAWRGAGAQYF
D: TRBD2; J: TRBJ2-7; V: TRBV2; CDR3: CASSPTGTSGYYEQYF
D: -; J: TRBJ2-7; V: TRBV28; CDR3: CASSLLATYEQYF
D: -; J: TRBJ1-1; V: TRBV11-1; CDR3: CASSYRTALPEAFF
D: TRBD1; J: TRBJ1-4; V: TRBV7-9; CDR3: CASSEVTGGNEKLFF
D: -; J: TRBJ2-5; V: TRBV4-1; CDR3: CASSPPLIEAETQYF
D: -; J: TRBJ1-6; V: TRBV2; CDR3: CASSVQYNSPLHF
D: -; J: TRBJ2-5; V: TRBV6-5; CDR3: CASSYSGDPQETQYF
D: TRBD1; J: TRBJ2-5; V: TRBV5-1; CDR3: CASSPAGTGGQETQYF
D: -; J: TRBJ2-1; V: TRBV24-1; CDR3: CATSEAKTWGWDNEQFF
D: TRBD2; J: TRBJ2-3; V: TRBV7-3; CDR3: CASSPNAGLARVYF
D: -; J: TRBJ2-6; V: TRBV28; CDR3: CASRYSPPGANVLTF
D: -; J: TRBJ1-5; V: TRBV2; CDR3: CASSGRGRRNQPQHF